What follows are 29 T cell receptor beta chains derived from one specimen sequenced in a study of T cell responses to AZD1222 COVID-19 vaccine. Generated by immunoSEQ multiplex PCR, the TCRdb table keeps only in-frame clones and is missing some. The data show more than 150,000 clones, 90% to 95% seen once. The specimen comprised peripheral blood, sampled 28 days after the second AZD1222 dose. These receptors were taken from an adult who received the AZD1222 COVID-19 vaccine.

This clone has more than one count but fewer than ten. This chain joins TRBV4-1 and TRBJ1-4; maybe TRBD1 (5 bases). The length of the CDR3 is 14 residues. Deletions cut 2 bases from V and 6 bases from J, with 10 bases between. Germline lookup yields CDR1 MGHRA and CDR2 YSYEKL. CDR3 loop: CASSQSIGDEKLFF. The CDR3 DNA is TGCGCCAGCAGCCAAAGCATAGGGGATGAAAAACTGTTTTTT.

This clone is a singleton in its sample. The CDR3 nucleotides are TGTGCCTCAGGAGGGTCTGAAGCTTTCTTT. Its protein product is CASGGSEAFF. The chain employs TRBV3-1 (or the pseudogene TRBV3-2) and TRBJ1-1; no clear D gene. Trimming pared 11 bases from V and 6 bases from J, leaving 10 bases between. Germline loops: CDR1 LGHDT, CDR2 YNNKEL (reference sequence). CDR3 length equals 10 residues.

The genes are TRBV6-2 or TRBV6-3 and TRBJ1-1; 8 bases fit TRBD1. The germline V gene encodes CDR1 MNHEY and CDR2 SVGEGT. V shed 0 bases, J shed 4 bases, and the junction held 10 bases outside the gene matches. This CDR3 region has 17 residues. In DNA form, the CDR3 reads TGTGCCAGCAGTTACTCTCAGCAGGGGGCGGTGGGCACTGAAGCTTTCTTT. Its protein product is CASSYSQQGAVGTEAFF.

The V and J genes are TRBV2 and TRBJ1-3; D remains unclear. Trimming pared 6 bases from V and 0 bases from J, leaving 15 bases between. Germline V lookup: CDR1 SNHLY, CDR2 FYNNEI. The CDR3 sequence is 16 residues long. The CDR3 sequence is CASSRLGLHSGNTIYF. The CDR3 bases are TGTGCCAGCAGCCGCCTCGGGCTACACTCTGGAAACACCATATATTTT.

This clone occurred once. This chain connects TRBV5-4 to TRBJ1-2, with TRBD1 matching 8 bases. CDR1 SGHNT and CDR2 YYREEE come from the germline V gene (reference sequence). The V segment lost 4 bases and the J segment 8 bases; nucleotides outside the gene matches: 13. The CDR3 runs to 15 residues. The CDR3 bases are TGTGCCAGCAGCCCTGGACAGGGAGATCGCTGGGGCTACACCTTC. Residues: CASSPGQGDRWGYTF.

The chain couples TRBV4-3 to TRBJ2-7; 10 bases align to TRBD2. The CDR3 covers 14 residues. The V gene end was trimmed by 0 bases and the J gene end by 6 bases; junction bases not matched to a gene: 2. The V gene's germline CDR1 is LGHNA and CDR2 YSLEER. This CDR3 reads CASSQDRTSGEQYF. CDR3 nucleotide sequence: TGCGCCAGCAGCCAAGATAGGACTAGCGGCGAGCAGTACTTC.

The chain carries TRBV6-6 and TRBJ1-1, with D maybe TRBD1 (5 bases). V dropped 5 bases and J dropped 0 bases, with 16 bases sitting between them. Germline V CDR1 and CDR2: MNHNY, SVGAGI (reference sequence). The CDR3 totals 16 residues. This chain's CDR3 is CASSRRGTGMNTEAFF. The CDR3 region has the DNA TGTGCCAGCAGTCGCCGTGGGACGGGGATGAACACTGAAGCTTTCTTT.

V usage is TRBV4-3 and J usage is TRBJ1-5, with TRBD1 as a possible D gene (5 bases). CDR1 is LGHNA, CDR2 YSLEER, per germline. The CDR3 sequence is 15 residues long. The V gene lost 0 bases and the J gene lost 6 bases, with 12 bases spanning the gap. CDR3 sequence reads: CASSQDLGGGQPQHF. The CDR3 nucleotides read TGCGCCAGCAGCCAAGATTTGGGGGGGGGTCAGCCCCAGCATTTT.

The gene calls are TRBV7-9 and TRBJ2-3; the D is unclear. The CDR3 is 12 amino acids. Per germline, CDR1 SEHNR and CDR2 FQNEAQ (reference sequence). Trimming shortened V by 1 base and J by 1 base, and 0 bases separated the two germline ends. In DNA, the CDR3 is TGTGCCAGCAGCTTAGGCACAGATACGCAGTATTTT. This codes for CASSLGTDTQYF.

The chain couples TRBV5-1 to TRBJ2-1; the match to TRBD2 covers 7 bases. The CDR3 is 15 amino acids. Germline V lookup: CDR1 SGHRS, CDR2 YFSETQ. The trim removed 4 bases at V and 4 bases at J, leaving 8 bases unmatched. The CDR3 nucleotides are TGCGCCAGCAGCCTAAACGGGGAGGGTTACAATGAGCAGTTCTTC. Translating it yields CASSLNGEGYNEQFF. Based on the CDR3 plus reference TRBV5-1 and TRBJ2-1, the full variable domain is KAGVTQTPRYLIKTRGQQVTLSCSPISGHRSVSWYQQTPGQGLQFLFEYFSETQRNKGNFPGRFSGRQFSNSRSEMNVSTLELGDSALYLCASSLNGEGYNEQFFGPGTRLTVL.

The gene calls are TRBV14 and TRBJ1-6; D is unresolved. Germline V CDR1 and CDR2: SGHDN, FVKESK. The CDR3 runs 17 residues. Trimming cost V 1 base and J 3 bases, with 13 bases left between them. CDR3 protein: CASSQVVGRDYNSPLHF. Here the CDR3 DNA reads TGTGCCAGCAGCCAAGTGGTGGGCCGGGACTATAATTCACCCCTCCACTTT.

The V gene is TRBV30, the J gene TRBJ2-3; a weak D match, TRBD2 (5 bases). This CDR3 has 13 residues. Trimming stripped 1 base from V and 5 bases from J, with 10 bases between. Germline V gene lookup returns CDR1 GTSNPN and CDR2 SVGIG (reference sequence). The chain's CDR3 is CAWSGWTGDTQYF. CDR3 in DNA: TGTGCCTGGAGTGGATGGACTGGAGATACGCAGTATTTT.

CDR3 nucleotides: TGTGCCAGCAGCTTGTCGGGCCAGGCCAATTCACCCCTCCACTTT. Protein sequence: CASSLSGQANSPLHF. The chain carries TRBV7-9 and TRBJ1-6; D unresolved. Trimming removed 3 bases at V and 7 bases at J, with 13 bases between. The length of the CDR3 is 15 residues. Germline CDR1 is SEHNR and CDR2 is FQNEAQ (reference sequence).

This clone came up a few times. V and J are TRBV7-6 and TRBJ1-6; D unresolved. V lost 5 bases to trimming and J lost 11 bases, with 7 bases between them. Germline assignment: CDR1 SGHVS and CDR2 FNYEAQ. This CDR3 spans 11 amino acids. This CDR3 reads CASSGPTPLHF. The DNA for the CDR3 is TGTGCCAGCAGCGGCCCGACACCCCTCCACTTT.

The chain has TRBV2 and TRBJ1-1; no definite D call. CDR3 size: 12 residues. The V gene lost 9 bases and the J gene lost 1 base, with 9 bases spanning the gap. The germline gives CDR1 SNHLY, CDR2 FYNNEI. CDR3 residues: CASEGENTEAFF. In DNA form, the CDR3 reads TGTGCCAGTGAGGGAGAGAACACTGAAGCTTTCTTT. Full variable domain (remainder filled in from reference TRBV2 and TRBJ1-1): EPEVTQTPSHQVTQMGQEVILRCVPISNHLYFYWYRQILGQKVEFLVSFYNNEISEKSEIFDDQFSVERPDGSNFTLKIRSTKLEDSAMYFCASEGENTEAFFGQGTRLTVV.

This chain links TRBV27 with TRBJ1-2, with 10 bases lining up with TRBD1. CDR1 MNHEY and CDR2 SMNVEV come from the germline V gene (reference sequence). Unmatched junction bases numbered 3, after V lost 3 bases and J lost 5 bases. The CDR3 sequence is 14 residues long. The CDR3 DNA sequence: TGTGCCAGCAGTTTTGGACAGGGGGGATATGGCTACACCTTC. Its protein product is CASSFGQGGYGYTF.

CDR3 loop: CASRMTGSNQPQHF. The CDR3 DNA is TGTGCCAGCAGGATGACAGGGTCCAATCAGCCCCAGCATTTT. This chain links TRBV28 with TRBJ1-5, with 7 bases matching TRBD1. The CDR3 is made up of 14 amino acids. CDR1 and CDR2 (germline): MDHEN, SYDVKM. V was clipped by 6 bases and J by 3 bases; unmatched bases: 5. The full variable domain, rest sourced from reference TRBV28 and TRBJ1-5, is DVKVTQSSRYLVKRTGEKVFLECVQDMDHENMFWYRQDPGLGLRLIYFSYDVKMKEKGDIPEGYSVSREKKERFSLILESASTNQTSMYLCASRMTGSNQPQHFGDGTRLSIL.

This clone was seen only once. The chain carries TRBV24-1 and TRBJ2-5, with 7 bases that match TRBD1. Trimming at V came to 1 base and at J to 5 bases, leaving 3 bases not matched to a gene. Germline-derived CDR1 and CDR2 are KGHDR and SFDVKD. CDR3 length: 14 amino acids. The CDR3 sequence is CATSDFARGETQYF. The CDR3 DNA sequence: TGTGCCACCAGTGATTTTGCCAGGGGGGAGACCCAGTACTTC.

The chain joins TRBV7-2 to TRBJ2-5; D possibly matches TRBD1 or TRBD2 (5 bases each). The germline V gene encodes CDR1 SGHTA and CDR2 FQGNSA. The CDR3 has 14 residues. Trimming shortened V by 7 bases and J by 1 base, and 13 bases separated the two germline ends. The CDR3 here is CASTVTGTQETQYF. As DNA, the CDR3 is TGTGCCAGCACCGTAACCGGGACCCAAGAGACCCAGTACTTC.

CDR3 region: CASSENRGYNSPLHF. The CDR3 DNA follows: TGTGCCAGCAGTGAAAACAGGGGTTATAATTCACCCCTCCACTTT. The chain links TRBV6-1 to TRBJ1-6; 7 bases line up with TRBD1. V was clipped by 2 bases and J by 4 bases; unmatched bases: 2. Germline V CDR1 and CDR2: MNHNS, SASEGT. This CDR3 comprises 15 residues.

The V and J genes are TRBV3-1 (or the pseudogene TRBV3-2) and TRBJ2-2; 7 nucleotides agree with TRBD1. Germline trimming cut 7 bases from V and 2 bases from J; bases unmatched to any gene: 10. The germline CDR1 and CDR2 sequences are LGHDT and YNNKEL (reference sequence). This CDR3 region has 16 residues. CDR3 DNA sequence: TGTGCCAGCACCCAGGTGAGGACAGGCAACACCGGGGAGCTGTTTTTT. This encodes CASTQVRTGNTGELFF.

This chain uses TRBV9 with TRBJ1-5, with TRBD1 matching 11 bases. CDR3 length: 14 amino acids. After removal of 2 bases from V and 11 bases from J, the junction contained 6 bases not matched to a gene. Germline V CDR1 and CDR2: SGDLS, YYNGEE. CDR3: CASSVGTGGEAQHF. The CDR3 nucleotides are TGTGCCAGCAGCGTCGGGACAGGGGGTGAAGCCCAGCATTTT.

This sequence joins TRBV28 and TRBJ2-3; 7 bases fit TRBD2. Germline CDR1 is MDHEN and CDR2 is SYDVKM. This CDR3 has 15 residues. Germline trimming cut 8 bases from V and 0 bases from J; bases unmatched to any gene: 8. As DNA, the CDR3 is TGTGCCAGCCCTGGTCCTAGCGGAAGCACAGATACGCAGTATTTT. It is translated as CASPGPSGSTDTQYF.

The CDR3, as DNA: TGTGCCAGCAGCTTAAGCGAGGGGTCCTACGAGCAGTACTTC. It specifies CASSLSEGSYEQYF. The chain has TRBV7-2 and TRBJ2-7; D is perhaps TRBD1 or TRBD2 (5 bases each). The CDR3 has 14 amino acids. The ends were cut back, 2 bases at V and 1 base at J, with 9 bases in the middle. CDR1 SGHTA and CDR2 FQGNSA come from the germline V gene.

The V call is TRBV27, the J call TRBJ1-2, with D perhaps TRBD1 (5 bases). V was shortened by 0 bases and J by 2 bases, with 7 bases between the two germline ends. The germline gives CDR1 MNHEY, CDR2 SMNVEV (reference sequence). The CDR3 contains 14 residues. CDR3 protein: CASSLSGRNYGYTF. As DNA, the CDR3 is TGTGCCAGCAGTTTATCGGGGCGGAACTATGGCTACACCTTC.

V usage is TRBV28 and J usage is TRBJ2-3, with 7 bases fitting TRBD2. There are 14 residues in the CDR3. The germline V gene has CDR1 MDHEN and CDR2 SYDVKM. V dropped 1 base and J dropped 3; count of bases not matched to a gene: 1. CDR3 sequence reads: CASSLSGGTDTQYF. The CDR3 DNA reads as TGTGCCAGCAGTTTATCCGGGGGGACAGATACGCAGTATTTT.

This chain links TRBV4-2 with TRBJ2-2; 9 bases are shared with TRBD2. This CDR3 region has 16 residues. V lost 1 base, J lost 3 bases, and 3 bases stayed unmatched. CDR1 and CDR2 (germline): LGHNA, YNFKEQ. In DNA form, the CDR3 reads TGTGCCAGCAGCCAAGTTAGGACTAGCGACACCGGGGAGCTGTTTTTT. It yields the protein CASSQVRTSDTGELFF.

V and J are TRBV2 and TRBJ1-3; tentative D call: TRBD1 (5 bases). In germline, CDR1 is SNHLY, CDR2 FYNNEI. Trimming shortened V by 1 base and J by 2 bases, and 6 bases separated the two germline ends. This CDR3 is 14 amino acids long. The CDR3 region has the DNA TGTGCCAGCAGTGAAGTCAGGGCTGGAAACACCATATATTTT. This gives the protein CASSEVRAGNTIYF. Combining the CDR3 with reference TRBV2 and TRBJ1-3 gives the whole variable domain EPEVTQTPSHQVTQMGQEVILRCVPISNHLYFYWYRQILGQKVEFLVSFYNNEISEKSEIFDDQFSVERPDGSNFTLKIRSTKLEDSAMYFCASSEVRAGNTIYFGEGSWLTVV.

The genes are TRBV7-3 and TRBJ2-2; D is tentatively TRBD1 or TRBD2 (5 bases each). This CDR3 spans 18 amino acids. In germline, CDR1 is SGHTA, CDR2 FQGTGA. V was cut by 5 bases and J by 4 bases, with 23 bases left in between. The chain's CDR3 is CASSLNGGRQGLTGELFF. The CDR3 bases are TGTGCCAGCAGCCTAAATGGGGGTAGGCAGGGCCTCACCGGGGAGCTGTTTTTT.